The text below deals with one T cell receptor (beta chain). Its antigen is currently unknown. These data originate in a study of OX40 agonist ivuxolimab in advanced cancers. Study information: Patients with prior anti-PD-1, anti-PD-L1 or anti-CTLA-4 therapy were eligible; approximately 37% had some.

Study conclusions and caveats: Dose levels from 0.1 to 3.0 mg/kg saw CD4+ and CD8+ blood T cells expand clonally by week 6. The study did not work out the antigen specificity of the expanded peripheral T cells.

Patients were excluded for autoimmune disease history or systemic immunosuppression. Germline CDR1 is SGHRS and CDR2 is YFSETQ. This CDR3 has 14 residues. V gave up 2 bases and J gave up 4 bases; unmatched junction bases: 4. TCRdb keeps only in-frame clones here, not all; method: immunoSEQ multiplex PCR. The repertoire holds around 36,000 clones, with more than 75% as singletons. The clonotype was recovered from an adult with an advanced solid tumor such as melanoma, head and neck, liver or kidney cancer. This chain uses TRBV5-1 with TRBJ1-1, with 8 bases matching TRBD1. This sample comprised CD4+ or CD8+ T cells sorted from blood, obtained in a trial of the OX40 agonist ivuxolimab. The CDR3 sequence: CASSFQGAGTEAFF. As DNA, the CDR3 is TGCGCCAGCAGCTTCCAGGGGGCTGGCACTGAAGCTTTCTTT.